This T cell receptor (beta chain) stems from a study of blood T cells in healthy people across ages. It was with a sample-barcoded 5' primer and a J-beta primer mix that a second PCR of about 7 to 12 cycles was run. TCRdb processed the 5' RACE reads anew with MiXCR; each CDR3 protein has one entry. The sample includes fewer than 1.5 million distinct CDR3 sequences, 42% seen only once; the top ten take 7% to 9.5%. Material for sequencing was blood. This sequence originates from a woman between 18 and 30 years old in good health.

The CDR3 spells CASSDEGLGYRHF. CDR3 coding DNA: TGTGCCAGCAGTGATGAAGGGTTGGGTTATCGGCATTTT. This chain connects TRBV2 to TRBJ1-5; D uncertain. The CDR3 runs 13 residues. Germline V gene sequence: CDR1 SNHLY, CDR2 FYNNEI. Trimming cost V 3 bases and J 15 bases, with 18 bases left between them.